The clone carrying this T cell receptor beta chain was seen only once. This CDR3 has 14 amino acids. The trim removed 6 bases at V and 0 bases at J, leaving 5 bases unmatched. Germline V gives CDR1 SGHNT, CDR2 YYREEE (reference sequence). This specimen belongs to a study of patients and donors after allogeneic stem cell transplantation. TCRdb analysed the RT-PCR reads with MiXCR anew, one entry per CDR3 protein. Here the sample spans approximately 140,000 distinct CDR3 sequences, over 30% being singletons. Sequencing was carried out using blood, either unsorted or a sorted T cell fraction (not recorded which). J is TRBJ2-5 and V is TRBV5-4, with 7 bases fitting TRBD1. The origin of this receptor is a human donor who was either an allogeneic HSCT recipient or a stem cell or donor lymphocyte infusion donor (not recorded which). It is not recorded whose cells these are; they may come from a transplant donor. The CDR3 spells CASMRGTDQETQYF. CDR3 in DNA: TGTGCCAGCATGAGAGGGACAGACCAAGAGACCCAGTACTTC.